This T cell receptor beta chain was profiled in a study of blood T cell repertoires in COVID-19. Across the whole study: The United States, Italy and Spain supplied acute and convalescent COVID-19 samples. PBMCs, B-cell-depleted T cells, or T cells provided the cDNA or gDNA that made up the material.

Recruited during active infection, patients (from Seattle) were subsequently followed longitudinally. Looked up from germline, CDR1 is SNHLY and CDR2 is FYNNEI. The CDR3 is 14 residues long. Trimming left V 3 bases short and J 13 bases short, with 16 bases between. Original methodology: Amplified reference gene primers provided the basis for estimating nucleated cell counts. Sequencing was performed with immunoSEQ multiplex PCR; in TCRdb, only in-frame clones are kept and a portion is missing. The V and J calls and clone size are taken from that table; D and trimming were inferred from the DNA. The sample contains roughly 70,000 clones, 80% to 90% of which appear only once.

Sequencing was carried out using peripheral blood. The chain joins TRBV2 to TRBJ1-6; D may be TRBD1 (6 bases). The sequence came from a man at least 80 years old with COVID-19, enrolled during active disease. The CDR3 DNA sequence: TGTGCCAGCAGTGAGCCCCCAGGGGCAGGGCCCCTCCACTTT. It yields the protein CASSEPPGAGPLHF.